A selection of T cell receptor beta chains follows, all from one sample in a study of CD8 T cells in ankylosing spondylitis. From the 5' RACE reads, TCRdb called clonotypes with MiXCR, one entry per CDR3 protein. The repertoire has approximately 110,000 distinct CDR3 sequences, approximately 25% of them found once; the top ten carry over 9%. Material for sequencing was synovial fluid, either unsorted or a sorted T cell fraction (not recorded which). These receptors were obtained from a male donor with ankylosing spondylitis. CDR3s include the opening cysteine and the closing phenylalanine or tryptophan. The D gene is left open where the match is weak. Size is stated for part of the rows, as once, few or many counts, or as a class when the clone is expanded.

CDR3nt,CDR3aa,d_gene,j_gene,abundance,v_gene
TGTGCCAGTACGGAGGGGACGAGGAATGAGCAGTTCTTC,CASTEGTRNEQFF,.,TRBJ2-1,.,TRBV19
TGCGCCAGCAGCTCGGACGGCAAGGCTGGAAACACCATATATTTT,CASSSDGKAGNTIYF,.,TRBJ1-3,few,TRBV5-1
TGTGCCAGCACCCGTGGAAACGCAGGCGGGGAGCTGTTTTTT,CASTRGNAGGELFF,.,TRBJ2-2,few,TRBV7-9
TGTGTCACCATGAGGACCGGAGCTAACTATGGCTACACCTTC,CVTMRTGANYGYTF,.,TRBJ1-2,.,TRBV28
TGCGCCAGCGGAAGGACTAGCGCCAACACCGGGGAGCTGTTTTTT,CASGRTSANTGELFF,TRBD2,TRBJ2-2,.,TRBV5-1
TGTGCCAGCAGTTCGGTTATTTCAGGGGGCTTATTAGGCTACACCTTC,CASSSVISGGLLGYTF,TRBD1,TRBJ1-2,.,TRBV27
TGTGCCAGCAGCGTAGCTATAGGGGAATCTAACTATGGCTACACCTTC,CASSVAIGESNYGYTF,.,TRBJ1-2,.,TRBV9
TGTGCCAGCTCACCAGCAGATACGCAGTATTTT,CASSPADTQYF,.,TRBJ2-3,.,TRBV18
TGTGCCAGCAGTTTAGACAGGTTTACCTACGAGCAGTACTTC,CASSLDRFTYEQYF,.,TRBJ2-7,many,TRBV12-3/TRBV12-4
TGCGCCAGCAGCTTTGGGACAGGGGTGTCAATTTACAATGAGCAGTTCTTC,CASSFGTGVSIYNEQFF,TRBD1,TRBJ2-1,.,TRBV5-1
TGTGCCACCGGGACCGGGAGTCTCAATCAGCCCCAGCATTTT,CATGTGSLNQPQHF,.,TRBJ1-5,.,TRBV24-1
TGCGCCAGCAGCTTGGGACTGGATACGCAGTATTTT,CASSLGLDTQYF,.,TRBJ2-3,.,TRBV5-1
TGTGCCAGCACCCCTTACGGGGGAACAGATACGCAGTATTTT,CASTPYGGTDTQYF,.,TRBJ2-3,few,TRBV9
TGCAGTGCTCCTGGGACATCGCCAAGTCGGGGGCAGTTCTTC,CSAPGTSPSRGQFF,.,TRBJ2-1,.,TRBV20-1
TGCGCCAGCAGTCGGGGGGCGTCGAACACCGGGGAGCTGTTTTTT,CASSRGASNTGELFF,.,TRBJ2-2,many,TRBV5-1
TGTGCCAGCAGGAGGGGGATAGGGGATCAGCCCCAGCATTTT,CASRRGIGDQPQHF,.,TRBJ1-5,many,TRBV6-1
TGCGCCAGCAGGCTAGCGGTGGGCACAGATACGCAGTATTTT,CASRLAVGTDTQYF,TRBD2,TRBJ2-3,.,TRBV10-2
TGTGCCAGCAGCTTGGTAGCGGGAGGTGGCGAGACCCAGTACTTC,CASSLVAGGGETQYF,TRBD2,TRBJ2-5,.,TRBV5-6
TGTGCCAGCAGGCACATAGACAATGAGCAGTTCTTC,CASRHIDNEQFF,.,TRBJ2-1,.,TRBV6-2/TRBV6-3
TGTGCCAGCAGCTTAGTAGCGGGCGTTACCTACAATGAGCAGTTCTTC,CASSLVAGVTYNEQFF,TRBD2,TRBJ2-1,few,TRBV11-3
TGTGCCAGCAGTTCGGGAGGGAAGGGGGGAGAAAAACTGTTTTTT,CASSSGGKGGEKLFF,.,TRBJ1-4,.,TRBV6-5
TGTGCCACCAGTGATTTGCTTCAAGCTTTCTTT,CATSDLLQAFF,.,TRBJ1-1,.,TRBV24-1
TGTGCCAGTAGTCCCGTGGGGTATGGCTACACCTTC,CASSPVGYGYTF,.,TRBJ1-2,.,TRBV19
TGCAGCGTTGGAGAACCTTACAATGAGCAGTTCTTC,CSVGEPYNEQFF,.,TRBJ2-1,medium-sized,TRBV29-1
TGTGCCAGCTCACCACCGGCAAGTTGGGAGCAGTACTTC,CASSPPASWEQYF,.,TRBJ2-7,many,TRBV18
TGTGCCAGCAGCCGACGTTCTGGGCTAGCGGGAGGCCTAATGCAGTTCTTC,CASSRRSGLAGGLMQFF,TRBD2,TRBJ2-1,.,TRBV13
TGTGCCACCAGTGGCGGGAGTACGACAGATACGCAGTATTTT,CATSGGSTTDTQYF,TRBD2,TRBJ2-3,few,TRBV24-1
TGCAGCGGATTTATAAGCCGGGACAATGAGCAGTTCTTC,CSGFISRDNEQFF,.,TRBJ2-1,.,TRBV29-1
TGTGCCAGCAGTGGGTGGACAGTCCAAGGTCGTAGCAATCAGCCCCAGCATTTT,CASSGWTVQGRSNQPQHF,.,TRBJ1-5,medium-sized,TRBV2
TGCAGTGCTAGAGCATCAGTCCCCGGGGACCAGTACTTC,CSARASVPGDQYF,.,TRBJ2-5,.,TRBV20-1
TGCAGTGCTAGCGGGACAGGAGGGCTACTCACAGATACGCAGTATTTT,CSASGTGGLLTDTQYF,TRBD1,TRBJ2-3,many,TRBV20-1
TGTGCCAGCAGCTCCGGCAGTGGCAGGGGGCTAGGAGAGACCCAGTACTTC,CASSSGSGRGLGETQYF,TRBD1,TRBJ2-5,many,TRBV11-2
TGTGCCAGCAGCTTGGGGCACAACTCCTACAATGAGCAGTTCTTC,CASSLGHNSYNEQFF,.,TRBJ2-1,.,TRBV11-3
TGTGCCAGCAGCAGCCGGGACAGGAGTACGCAGTATTTT,CASSSRDRSTQYF,TRBD1,TRBJ2-3,.,TRBV11-2
TGTGCCAGCAGTGAAGCTAGCGGGAGGAATACGCAGTATTTT,CASSEASGRNTQYF,TRBD2,TRBJ2-3,few,TRBV2
TGTGCCAGCAGCTCGGAAAGGACAGGGGTAGTGGATGAAAAACTGTTTTTT,CASSSERTGVVDEKLFF,TRBD1,TRBJ1-4,.,TRBV11-3
TGTGCCAGCAGGGACAGGGGGAGCACTGAAGCTTTCTTT,CASRDRGSTEAFF,TRBD1,TRBJ1-1,few,TRBV6-6
TGTGCCAGCAGTTCAAACCACAGGGGTCAGTTCTTC,CASSSNHRGQFF,TRBD1,TRBJ2-1,.,TRBV28
TGTGCCAGCTCACCACAAGGAGCAACTAATGAAAAACTGTTTTTT,CASSPQGATNEKLFF,.,TRBJ1-4,many,TRBV18
TGCGCCAGCAGCCCGCGGGCCGGTTCTGGAAACACCATATATTTT,CASSPRAGSGNTIYF,.,TRBJ1-3,few,TRBV5-1